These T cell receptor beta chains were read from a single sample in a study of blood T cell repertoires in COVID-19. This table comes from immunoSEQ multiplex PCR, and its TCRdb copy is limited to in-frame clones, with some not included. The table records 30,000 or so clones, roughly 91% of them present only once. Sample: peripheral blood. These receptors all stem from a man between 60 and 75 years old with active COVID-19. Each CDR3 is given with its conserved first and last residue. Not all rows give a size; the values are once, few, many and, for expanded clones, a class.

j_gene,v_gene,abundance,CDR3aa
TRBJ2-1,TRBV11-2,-,CASSYGGESSYNEQFF
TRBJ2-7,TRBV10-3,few,CAISDTAGVSEQYF
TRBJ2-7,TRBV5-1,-,CASSWSPVGSYEQYF
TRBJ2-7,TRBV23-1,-,CASSPSPGQRFEQYF
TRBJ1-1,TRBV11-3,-,CASSPRVPTYTEAFF
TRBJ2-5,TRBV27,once,CASIRWGGTEGETQYF
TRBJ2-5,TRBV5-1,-,CASTGAGGHQETQYF
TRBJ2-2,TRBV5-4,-,CASSLDGGSRTGELFF
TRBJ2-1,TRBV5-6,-,CASSFGRGAYNEQFF
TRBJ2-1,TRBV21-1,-,CASTSTSGRIGEQFF
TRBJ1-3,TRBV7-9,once,CASSPDRGGNTIYF
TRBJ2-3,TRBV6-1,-,CASSERIGDTQYF
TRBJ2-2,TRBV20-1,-,CSASATGGYGELFF
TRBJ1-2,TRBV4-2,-,CASSQEWRQGDGYTF
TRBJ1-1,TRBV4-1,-,CASSHGDRERSEAFF
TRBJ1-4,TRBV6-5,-,CASKELWAWEEKLFF
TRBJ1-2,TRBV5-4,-,CASSTGQAEYGYTF
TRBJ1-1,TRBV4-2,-,CASSQAGGPMNTEAFF
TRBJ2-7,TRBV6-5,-,CASHRGGASYEQYF
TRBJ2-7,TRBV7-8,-,CASSLDPGAAYEQYF
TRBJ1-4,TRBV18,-,CASSPSETREKLFF
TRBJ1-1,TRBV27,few,CASSDRGPDTEAFF
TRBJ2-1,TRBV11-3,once,CASSLKGDEQFF
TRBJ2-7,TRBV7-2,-,CASSPRALAGGAYF
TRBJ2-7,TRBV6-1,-,CASSERASGSYEQYF
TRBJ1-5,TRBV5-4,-,CASSLGGDQPQHF
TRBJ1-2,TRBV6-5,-,CASSYPGGASGYTF
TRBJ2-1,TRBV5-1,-,CASRRELGLDYNEQFF
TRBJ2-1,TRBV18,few,CASSPIPGRAVNEQFF
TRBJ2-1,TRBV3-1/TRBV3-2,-,CASRTTGGAVDEQFF
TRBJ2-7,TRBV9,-,CASSVGGRAPYEQYF
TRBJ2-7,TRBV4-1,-,CASSQDWQGGSYEQYF
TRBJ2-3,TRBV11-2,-,CASSPVAGAVKDTQYF
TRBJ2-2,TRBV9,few,CASSPGTRVSGELFF
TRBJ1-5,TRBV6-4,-,CASSDPGQGGRNSNQPQHF
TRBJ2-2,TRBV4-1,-,CASRIDRVGTGELFF
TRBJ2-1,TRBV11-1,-,CASSFGPGSGNEQFF
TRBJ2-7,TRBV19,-,CASSIGRGSYEQYF
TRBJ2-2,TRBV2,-,CASSPRAGMDTGELFF
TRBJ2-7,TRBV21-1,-,CASQYATGKDYEQYF
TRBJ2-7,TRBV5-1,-,CASSPGQGDEQYF
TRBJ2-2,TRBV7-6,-,CASSLVSMNTGELFF
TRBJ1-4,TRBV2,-,CASSPDRTTNEKLFF
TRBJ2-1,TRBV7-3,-,CASSGTSGSNEQFF
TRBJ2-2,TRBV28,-,CASSPRTSGTNTGELFF
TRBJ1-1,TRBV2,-,CASSVNGGRAEAFF
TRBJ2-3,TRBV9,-,CASSATGTSVSDTQYF
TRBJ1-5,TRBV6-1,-,CASSEGQGNQPQHF
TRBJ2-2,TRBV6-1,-,CASSVLSGGNTGELFF
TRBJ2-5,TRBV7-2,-,CASSPTGGETQYF
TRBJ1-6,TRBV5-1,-,CASSTDRGSSPLHF
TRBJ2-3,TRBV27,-,CASSLDRVTDTQYF
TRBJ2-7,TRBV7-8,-,CASSAEGLADYEQYF
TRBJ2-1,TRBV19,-,CASSIGPRGSGSLYNEQFF
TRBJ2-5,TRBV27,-,CASSIAGGPVAKTQYF
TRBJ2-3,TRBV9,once,CASSPMAGTGGADTQYF
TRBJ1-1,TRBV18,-,CASSPRGETEAFF
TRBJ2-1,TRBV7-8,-,CASSSDRTRYNEQFF
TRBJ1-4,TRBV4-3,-,CASSLKGAVGEKLFF